These 29 T cell receptor beta chains came from one sample sequenced in a study of T-cell reconstitution after alpha-beta-depleted transplantation in children. A TCRbeta library incorporating unique molecular identifiers was prepared. TCRdb used MiXCR to reprocess the PCR reads, holding one entry per CDR3 protein. In the table there are 250,000 to 300,000 distinct CDR3 sequences, 10% of which are singletons. This specimen consisted of PBMCs, obtained before TCRalphabeta/CD19-depleted stem cell transplant. The receptor source for this set is a boy in the first two years of life with acute myeloid leukemia, due to receive a stem cell transplant.

In this sample, this clonotype turned up many times. This chain uses TRBV27 with TRBJ2-7, with a weak D call TRBD2 (6 bases). The CDR3 contains 14 residues. The germline V and J ends were trimmed by 5 bases and 5 bases, with 16 bases remaining between them. Per the germline V gene, CDR1 is MNHEY and CDR2 is SMNVEV (reference sequence). The CDR3: CASSTRLLADEQYF. For the CDR3, the DNA is TGTGCCAGCAGTACCCGTTTGTTAGCGGACGAGCAGTACTTC.

This clonotype was seen a handful of times. V usage is TRBV2 and J usage is TRBJ2-2, with D tentatively TRBD1 (5 bases). The CDR3 length is 17 residues. The V gene lost 10 bases and the J gene lost 0 bases, with 21 bases spanning the gap. The germline V gene has CDR1 SNHLY and CDR2 FYNNEI. The CDR3 DNA sequence: TGTGCCACGGGTGCCGACAGCCCAATTTCGAACACCGGGGAGCTGTTTTTT. Amino acids: CATGADSPISNTGELFF.

This clonotype was counted at least ten times. This chain uses TRBV7-9 with TRBJ1-5; a possible D gene is TRBD1 (5 bases). Germline V CDR1 and CDR2: SEHNR, FQNEAQ (reference sequence). This CDR3 is 16 amino acids long. V shed 4 bases and J shed 4 bases, with 17 bases lying between them. CDR3 in amino acids: CASSSHITGANQPQHF. CDR3 sequence (DNA): TGTGCCAGCAGCTCTCATATAACTGGGGCAAATCAGCCCCAGCATTTT.

Comment on this clonotype: This could be a read error, since a much larger clone is one nucleotide away. The conserved phenylalanine or tryptophan is not found at the CDR3 terminus, so this likely reflects a read error. The CDR3 loop is CATSDSGHPADIQYI. The CDR3 bases are TGTGCCACCAGTGATTCGGGACACCCGGCGGACATTCAGTACATC. The V and J genes are TRBV24-1 and TRBJ2-4; D is possibly TRBD1 (6 bases). CDR3 length equals 15 residues. Trimming took 2 bases from V and 8 from J, leaving 15 bases between them. Germline V gives CDR1 KGHDR, CDR2 SFDVKD.

This clonotype has a handful of counts. A read error may explain this, as a much larger clone is one base away. This rearrangement joins TRBV20-1 to TRBJ1-5, with D perhaps TRBD1 (6 bases). The CDR3 has 14 residues. V lost 0 bases, J lost 3 bases, and 9 bases lay in between. Germline-derived CDR1 and CDR2 are DFQATT and SNEGSKA (reference sequence). CDR3 region: CSAREHRANQPQHF. In DNA form, the CDR3 reads TGCAGTGCTAGAGAACACAGGGCCAATCAGCCCCAGCATTTT.

The table lists this clonotype with a count of one. The chain uses TRBV28 and TRBJ2-1; 9 nucleotides line up with TRBD1. The V segment lost 5 bases and the J segment 8 bases; nucleotides outside the gene matches: 13. The germline gives CDR1 MDHEN, CDR2 SYDVKM. The CDR3 totals 16 residues. The CDR3 nucleotides are TGTGCCAGCAGTCGGGGACAGGGCCTTCTTTGGCATGAGCAGTTCTTC. Protein product: CASSRGQGLLWHEQFF.

Ten or more counts support this clonotype. This sequence joins TRBV10-3 and TRBJ2-1, with D unresolved. The CDR3 extends over 13 amino acids. CDR1 is ENHRY, CDR2 SYGVKD, per germline. V lost 6 bases, J lost 0 bases, and 6 bases lay in between. Here the CDR3 reads CAISYSSYNEQFF. The CDR3 nucleotides read TGTGCCATCAGCTATAGCTCCTACAATGAGCAGTTCTTC.

This clonotype was seen more than once but under ten times. The V call is TRBV11-2, the J call TRBJ2-2, with 12 bases that match TRBD2. The V and J ends lost 5 bases and 4 bases, in that order; junction bases with no gene match: 5. This CDR3 region has 16 residues. Germline lookup yields CDR1 SGHAT and CDR2 FQNNGV. CDR3 bases: TGTGCCAGCAGCCCCGGACTAGCGGGGACCACCGGGGAGCTGTTTTTT. Residues: CASSPGLAGTTGELFF.

This clonotype was seen many times. The chain recombines TRBV20-1 with TRBJ1-5, with D hard to call. Trimming pared 3 bases from V and 1 base from J, leaving 10 bases between. This CDR3 spans 14 amino acids. Germline CDR1 reads DFQATT; CDR2 reads SNEGSKA (reference sequence). The CDR3 region is CSARRGGSNQPQHF. The CDR3 DNA follows: TGCAGTGCTAGGCGAGGCGGGAGCAATCAGCCCCAGCATTTT.

The sample holds many counts of this clonotype. This rearrangement joins TRBV7-2 to TRBJ2-3; the D gene is possibly TRBD2 (7 bases). CDR1 is SGHTA, CDR2 FQGNSA, per germline. There are 15 residues in the CDR3. With 3 bases removed from V and 5 bases from J, the gap between germline ends came to 15 bases. The CDR3, as DNA: TGTGCCAGCAGCTTTTGGGGGGGCCGAGGAGATACGCAGTATTTT. The encoded protein is CASSFWGGRGDTQYF.

This clonotype was found many times. The rearrangement links TRBV10-3 to TRBJ2-5; tentatively, D is TRBD1 or TRBD2 (5 bases each). CDR1 is ENHRY, CDR2 SYGVKD, per germline. V was shortened by 5 bases and J by 1 base, with 11 bases between the two germline ends. The CDR3 totals 14 residues. CDR3 amino acids: CAISRTGTQETQYF. The CDR3 region has the DNA TGTGCCATCAGTAGAACCGGGACCCAAGAGACCCAGTACTTC.

This clonotype came up many times. The V and J genes are TRBV20-1 and TRBJ1-2; TRBD1 agrees at 9 bases. Germline values: CDR1 DFQATT, CDR2 SNEGSKA (reference sequence). The CDR3 spans 13 residues. V was clipped by 6 bases and J by 8 bases; unmatched bases: 10. CDR3 DNA sequence: TGCAGTGCAAGCTCACAGGGGGCGAGGGGCTACACCTTC. It is translated as CSASSQGARGYTF.

This clonotype occurred many times. This chain uses TRBV5-4 with TRBJ2-3; D gene uncertain. This CDR3 is 14 amino acids long. V was clipped by 1 base and J by 2 bases, with 8 bases between them. Germline assignment: CDR1 SGHNT and CDR2 YYREEE (reference sequence). CDR3 in DNA: TGTGCCAGCAGCTTGCCGGGCGCCACAGATACGCAGTATTTT. Protein product: CASSLPGATDTQYF.

This clonotype was detected a few times. The J gene is TRBJ2-5, the V gene TRBV20-1; weak D call: TRBD1 (7 bases). Looked up from germline, CDR1 is DFQATT and CDR2 is SNEGSKA (reference sequence). V gave up 3 bases and J gave up 3 bases, with 14 bases separating them. The CDR3 totals 14 residues. CDR3 nucleotide sequence: TGCAGTGCTAGTCGGAGGGGGCCGAAAGAGACCCAGTACTTC. Translation: CSASRRGPKETQYF.

This clonotype came up many times. The chain uses TRBV4-2 and TRBJ2-1, with 9 bases fitting TRBD2. The CDR3 spans 15 residues. The germline gives CDR1 LGHNA, CDR2 YNFKEQ. With 0 bases clipped from V and 5 bases from J, the junction kept 2 bases outside the gene matches. The CDR3 reads CASSQDRLADNEQFF. The CDR3 DNA follows: TGTGCCAGCAGCCAAGATCGACTAGCGGACAATGAGCAGTTCTTC.

This clonotype was detected many times. The chain carries TRBV7-7 and TRBJ2-2; D is possibly TRBD2 (6 bases). The CDR3 loop spans 16 amino acids. The germline gives CDR1 SSHAT, CDR2 FNYEAQ (reference sequence). The germline V and J ends were trimmed by 2 bases and 6 bases, with 16 bases remaining between them. CDR3 in DNA: TGTGCCAGCAGCTTAAGTGACTGGCCTAGCGCCGGGGAGCTGTTTTTT. Protein product: CASSLSDWPSAGELFF.

This clonotype was recorded at least ten times. The rearrangement joins TRBV27 to TRBJ1-1; 10 bases are a match to TRBD1. With V trimmed by 8 bases and J by 5 bases, 8 bases remained unmatched. CDR3 length: 14 residues. Germline V gene lookup returns CDR1 MNHEY and CDR2 SMNVEV (reference sequence). This chain's CDR3 is CASPLDRGLTEAFF. The CDR3 nucleotides read TGTGCCAGCCCCTTAGACAGGGGGCTTACTGAAGCTTTCTTT.

This clonotype occurred many times. The genes are TRBV6-5 and TRBJ1-5; 8 nucleotides match TRBD1. Germline V gives CDR1 MNHEY, CDR2 SVGAGI. Unmatched junction bases numbered 9, after V lost 2 bases and J lost 6 bases. The CDR3 totals 16 residues. The CDR3 DNA is TGTGCCAGCAGTTACGGGCCCGGACAGGGCGGTCAGCCCCAGCATTTT. Encoded protein: CASSYGPGQGGQPQHF.

In regard to this clonotype: A single base separates this from a much larger clone, so it may be a read error. This sequence joins TRBV12-3 or TRBV12-4 and TRBJ2-5; the D gene is possibly TRBD2 (7 bases). The CDR3 sequence is 19 residues long. CDR3 sequence (DNA): TGTGCCATCAGTTTAGCGCGGGGGCAGGTGATTAGAAGGCAAGAGACCCAGTACTTC. This encodes CAISLARGQVIRRQETQYF.

Ten or more counts support this clonotype. CDR3 residues: CASSIGDRGYEQFF. The CDR3 coding sequence is TGTGCCAGTAGTATAGGGGACAGGGGATATGAGCAGTTCTTC. The chain recombines TRBV19 with TRBJ2-1, with 10 positions matching TRBD1. Germline values: CDR1 LNHDA, CDR2 SQIVND (reference sequence). There are 14 residues in the CDR3. After removal of 1 base from V and 8 bases from J, the junction contained 2 bases not matched to a gene.

Remarks on this clonotype: This may be a read error: a much more frequent sequence differs by one nucleotide. V and J are TRBV28 and TRBJ1-2; the D gene is possibly TRBD1 (6 bases). The CDR3 loop spans 19 amino acids. Looked up from germline, CDR1 is MDHEN and CDR2 is SYDVKM. The CDR3 region is CASSWPPSPRGRPNFGYTF. CDR3 DNA: TGTGCCAGCAGTTGGCCCCCATCCCCCAGGGGAAGGCCTAACTTTGGCTACACCTTC.

This clonotype was detected a few times. The genes are TRBV7-2 and TRBJ1-3; D not resolved. The germline V gene has CDR1 SGHTA and CDR2 FQGNSA. CDR3 length equals 15 residues. Trimming took off 5 bases at V and 7 bases at J, with 18 bases between the two ends. CDR3 nucleotide sequence: TGTGCCAGCAGCCCGGTGGTGGGCAGCAGCAACACCATATATTTT. Protein: CASSPVVGSSNTIYF.

This clonotype has just a few counts. V gene TRBV13 combines with J gene TRBJ2-5; D is uncertain. The V gene lost 1 base and the J gene lost 0 bases, with 12 bases spanning the gap. The CDR3 length is 16 residues. The germline gives CDR1 PRHDT, CDR2 FYEKMQ (reference sequence). For the CDR3, the DNA is TGTGCCAGCAGCTTAGTAGGCAGATCCAACCAAGAGACCCAGTACTTC. This encodes CASSLVGRSNQETQYF.

This clonotype was counted at least ten times. The V call is TRBV7-9, the J call TRBJ2-3; TRBD2 might be the D (5 bases). The CDR3 has 15 residues. Germline assignment: CDR1 SEHNR and CDR2 FQNEAQ (reference sequence). V lost 2 bases to trimming and J lost 0 bases, with 9 bases between them. Here the CDR3 reads CASSLSGSSTDTQYF. As DNA, the CDR3 is TGTGCCAGCAGCTTAAGCGGTTCTAGCACAGATACGCAGTATTTT.

This clonotype has a handful of counts. The V call is TRBV7-3, the J call TRBJ2-5; D not resolved. V gave up 5 bases and J gave up 1 base, with 14 bases separating them. Germline values: CDR1 SGHTA, CDR2 FQGTGA. The CDR3 consists of 15 residues. Here the CDR3 DNA reads TGTGCCAGCAGCCCGAACAGCTACCGCCAAGAGACCCAGTACTTC. This gives the protein CASSPNSYRQETQYF.

This clonotype came up a few times. The chain uses TRBV6-5 and TRBJ2-3; TRBD2 might be the D (6 bases). CDR3 length: 15 amino acids. Trimming removed 2 bases from V and 3 bases from J, with 12 bases in between. The germline CDR1 and CDR2 sequences are MNHEY and SVGAGI. The CDR3 reads CASSYAVGRTDTQYF. In DNA, the CDR3 is TGTGCCAGCAGTTACGCGGTGGGGAGGACAGATACGCAGTATTTT.

This clonotype showed up just a few times. The chain employs TRBV25-1 and TRBJ2-3; D unresolved. V was cut by 9 bases and J by 4 bases, with 11 bases left in between. The CDR3 length is 12 residues. Per germline, CDR1 MGHDK and CDR2 SYGVNS. CDR3 DNA sequence: TGTGCCAGTCTTGGGTGGGCAGATACGCAGTATTTT. Translating it yields CASLGWADTQYF.

This clonotype appeared many times. The genes are TRBV7-2 and TRBJ1-3; no definite D call. V gave up 4 bases and J gave up 0 bases, with 10 bases separating them. From germline, CDR1 is SGHTA and CDR2 FQGNSA. This CDR3 contains 15 residues. CDR3 coding DNA: TGTGCCAGCAGCTATGCGGGGAGCTCTGGAAACACCATATATTTT. Its translation is CASSYAGSSGNTIYF.

This clonotype came up many times. The chain links TRBV18 to TRBJ2-7; 7 bases are shared with TRBD2. The CDR3 is 14 residues long. Germline V CDR1 and CDR2: KGHSH, LQKENI. V lost 6 bases to trimming and J lost 4 bases; unmatched junction nucleotides: 9. CDR3 in DNA: TGTGCCAGCTCCCTCAGTCCCGGGAGGTACGAGCAGTACTTC. Translating gives CASSLSPGRYEQYF.